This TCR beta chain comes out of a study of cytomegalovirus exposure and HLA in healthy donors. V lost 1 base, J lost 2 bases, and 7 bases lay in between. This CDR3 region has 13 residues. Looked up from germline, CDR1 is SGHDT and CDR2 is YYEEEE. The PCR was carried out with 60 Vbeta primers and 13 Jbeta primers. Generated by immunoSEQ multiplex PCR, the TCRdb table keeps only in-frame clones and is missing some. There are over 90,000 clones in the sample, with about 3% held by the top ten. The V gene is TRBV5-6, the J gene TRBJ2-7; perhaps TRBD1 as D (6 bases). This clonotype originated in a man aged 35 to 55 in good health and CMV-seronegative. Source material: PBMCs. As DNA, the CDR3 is TGTGCCAGCAGCTTGACAGGGACCTACGAGCAGTACTTC. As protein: CASSLTGTYEQYF.